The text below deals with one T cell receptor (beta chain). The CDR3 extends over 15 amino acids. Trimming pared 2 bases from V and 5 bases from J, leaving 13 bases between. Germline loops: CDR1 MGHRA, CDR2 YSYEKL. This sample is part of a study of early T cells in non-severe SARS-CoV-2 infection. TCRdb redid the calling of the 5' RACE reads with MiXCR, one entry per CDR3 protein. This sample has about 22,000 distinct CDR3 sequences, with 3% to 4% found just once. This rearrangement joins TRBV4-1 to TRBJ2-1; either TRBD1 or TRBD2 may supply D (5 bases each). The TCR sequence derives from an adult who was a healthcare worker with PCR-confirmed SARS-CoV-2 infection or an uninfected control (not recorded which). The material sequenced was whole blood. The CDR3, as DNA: TGCGCCAGCAGCCAAAATCCAGGGACGAACAATGAGCAGTTCTTC. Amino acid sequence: CASSQNPGTNNEQFF.